These 10 T cell receptor beta chains were all obtained from the same sample, sequenced in a study of T cell changes during pregnancy in multiple sclerosis. Sequencing used immunoSEQ multiplex PCR; TCRdb keeps in-frame clones, though not all of them. This sample has some 77,000 clones, with roughly 92% found just once. The source was peripheral blood, collected in the second trimester of pregnancy. The receptors here all came from a female donor in good health, enrolled as a control in a pregnancy study.

This chain links TRBV4-3 with TRBJ1-1; 8 bases align to TRBD1. CDR3 size: 13 residues. V lost 4 bases to trimming and J lost 5 bases; unmatched junction nucleotides: 3. Germline values: CDR1 LGHNA, CDR2 YSLEER. This CDR3 reads CASSPTGGTEAFF. The CDR3 nucleotides are TGCGCCAGCAGCCCCACAGGGGGGACTGAAGCTTTCTTT.

The chain links TRBV7-2 to TRBJ2-2; the D gene is possibly TRBD1 (5 bases). Trimming shortened V by 6 bases and J by 6 bases, and 11 bases separated the two germline ends. CDR3 length: 13 amino acids. Germline V gives CDR1 SGHTA, CDR2 FQGNSA. CDR3 DNA: TGTGCCAGCAGATCCGACAGATCCGGGGAGCTGTTTTTT. Its translation: CASRSDRSGELFF.

This chain connects TRBV6-5 to TRBJ2-3, with a possible D match to TRBD2 (5 bases). CDR1 and CDR2 from the germline V gene are MNHEY and SVGAGI. Trimming removed 0 bases from V and 12 bases from J, with 16 bases in between. The CDR3 extends over 14 amino acids. The CDR3 nucleotides read TGTGCCAGCAGTTACTCGAGCTCCCGCGGACTTCAGTATTTT. Amino acid sequence: CASSYSSSRGLQYF.

This clone was observed a few times. The chain links TRBV7-9 to TRBJ1-1, with D possibly being TRBD1 (5 bases). The CDR3 spans 11 residues. Per the germline V gene, CDR1 is SEHNR and CDR2 is FQNEAQ (reference sequence). V dropped 2 bases and J dropped 7 bases, with 5 bases sitting between them. The CDR3 nucleotides are TGTGCCAGCAGCTTACAGGGTGAAGCTTTCTTT. This encodes CASSLQGEAFF. Filled out from reference TRBV7-9 and TRBJ1-1, the complete variable domain reads DTGVSQNPRHKITKRGQNVTFRCDPISEHNRLYWYRQTLGQGPEFLTYFQNEAQLEKSRLLSDRFSAERPKGSFSTLEIQRTEQGDSAMYLCASSLQGEAFFGQGTRLTVV.

The chain carries TRBV7-2 and TRBJ2-7, with D maybe TRBD1 (6 bases). Trimming took off 6 bases at V and 2 bases at J, with 11 bases between the two ends. CDR3 length equals 13 residues. Germline V gene lookup returns CDR1 SGHTA and CDR2 FQGNSA. The CDR3 spells CASSQGGTYEQYF. The CDR3 DNA is TGTGCCAGCAGTCAAGGGGGTACCTACGAGCAGTACTTC.

Only one count was recorded for this clone. V gene TRBV2 combines with J gene TRBJ1-1, with TRBD1 identical over 7 bases. J gave up 2 bases and V 2 bases, and 5 bases lay outside the gene matches. Germline CDR1 SNHLY, CDR2 FYNNEI. The length of the CDR3 is 15 residues. In nucleotides, the CDR3 is TGTGCCAGCAGTGAAAACAGGGGCTACAACACTGAAGCTTTCTTT. This encodes CASSENRGYNTEAFF.

This clone counts as medium-sized. The chain couples TRBV7-9 to TRBJ2-5; D possibly corresponds to TRBD2 (5 bases). Deletions cut 2 bases from V and 0 bases from J, with 10 bases between. The CDR3 is made up of 15 amino acids. Looked up from germline, CDR1 is SEHNR and CDR2 is FQNEAQ (reference sequence). The CDR3 loop is CASSLSGGNQETQYF. In nucleotides, the CDR3 is TGTGCCAGCAGCTTAAGTGGAGGCAACCAAGAGACCCAGTACTTC.

Only a few counts were recorded for this clone. This chain links TRBV7-2 with TRBJ2-7; 10 bases match TRBD2. The germline V gene has CDR1 SGHTA and CDR2 FQGNSA. The CDR3 has 15 amino acids. With V trimmed by 5 bases and J by 6 bases, 10 bases remained unmatched. CDR3 bases: TGTGCCAGCAGCCGACCAAGCGGGGGGGCCTCCGAGCAGTACTTC. Translation: CASSRPSGGASEQYF.

This rearrangement joins TRBV6-5 to TRBJ1-1, with 9 bases that match TRBD1. There are 16 residues in the CDR3. Unmatched junction bases numbered 10, after V lost 4 bases and J lost 4 bases. Germline V CDR1 and CDR2: MNHEY, SVGAGI. CDR3 region: CASSSYPATGGTEAFF. The CDR3 DNA follows: TGTGCCAGCAGTTCGTATCCCGCGACAGGGGGCACTGAAGCTTTCTTT.

This chain uses TRBV5-1 with TRBJ2-1; 8 bases fit TRBD2. V lost 2 bases, J lost 0 bases, and 4 bases stayed unmatched. Germline CDR1 is SGHRS and CDR2 is YFSETQ. The CDR3 length is 16 residues. In DNA form, the CDR3 reads TGCGCCAGCAGCTTACCCAGCGGGAGCTCCTACAATGAGCAGTTCTTC. It yields the protein CASSLPSGSSYNEQFF.